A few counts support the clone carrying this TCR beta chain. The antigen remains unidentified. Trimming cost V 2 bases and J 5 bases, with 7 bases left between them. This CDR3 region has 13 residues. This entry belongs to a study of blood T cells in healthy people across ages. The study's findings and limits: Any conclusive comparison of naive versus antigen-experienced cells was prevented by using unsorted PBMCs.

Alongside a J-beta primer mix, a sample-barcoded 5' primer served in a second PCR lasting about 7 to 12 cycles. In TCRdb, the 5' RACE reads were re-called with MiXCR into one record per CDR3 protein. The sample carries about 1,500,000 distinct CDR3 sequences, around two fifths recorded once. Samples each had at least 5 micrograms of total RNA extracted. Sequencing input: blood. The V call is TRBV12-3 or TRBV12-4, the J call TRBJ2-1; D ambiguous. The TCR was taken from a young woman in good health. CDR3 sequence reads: CASSLSSHNEQFF. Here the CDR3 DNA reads TGTGCCAGCAGTTTATCAAGTCACAATGAGCAGTTCTTC.